These 20 T cell receptor beta chains were all obtained from the same sample, sequenced in a study of shared T cell receptors in the human thymus. Sequencing used immunoSEQ multiplex PCR; TCRdb keeps in-frame clones, though not all of them. The data show some 700,000 clones, approximately 90% seen once. These data were likewise used in another study, on human thymus T cells.

Material for sequencing was thymocytes. The receptor set was obtained from a boy under two years old with a congenital heart defect.

The V gene is TRBV30, the J gene TRBJ1-4; D may be TRBD1 (6 bases). The CDR3 extends over 13 amino acids. The V gene's germline CDR1 is GTSNPN and CDR2 SVGIG (reference sequence). V shed 4 bases and J shed 7 bases, with 13 bases lying between them. CDR3 in DNA: TGTGCCTGGAAGGATACAGGGACTGAAAAACTGTTTTTT. This gives the protein CAWKDTGTEKLFF.

The chain recombines TRBV11-3 with TRBJ2-7; unclear D gene. Germline values: CDR1 SGHNT, CDR2 YENEEA. This CDR3 is 12 amino acids long. Deletions cut 2 bases from V and 3 bases from J, with 5 bases between. For the CDR3, the DNA is TGTGCCAGCAGCTTACAGGTCTACGAGCAGTACTTC. It is translated as CASSLQVYEQYF.

V is TRBV7-2 and J is TRBJ2-5; TRBD1 matches 10 bases. With V trimmed by 2 bases and J by 1 base, 1 base remained unmatched. The CDR3 has 15 residues. CDR1 SGHTA and CDR2 FQGNSA come from the germline V gene. The CDR3 sequence: CASSLRDRGQETQYF. In nucleotides, the CDR3 is TGTGCCAGCAGCTTAAGGGACAGGGGCCAAGAGACCCAGTACTTC. Full variable domain (outside the CDR3, taken from reference TRBV7-2 and TRBJ2-5): GAGVSQSPSNKVTEKGKDVELRCDPISGHTALYWYRQSLGQGLEFLIYFQGNSAPDKSGLPSDRFSAERTGGSVSTLTIQRTQQEDSAVYLCASSLRDRGQETQYFGPGTRLLVL.

The genes are TRBV4-1 and TRBJ2-5, with 7 nucleotides matching TRBD2. The CDR3 spans 17 residues. The germline V gene encodes CDR1 MGHRA and CDR2 YSYEKL. V shed 1 base and J 0 bases; nucleotides not matched to a gene: 8. CDR3 nucleotides: TGCGCCAGCAGCCAAGGCGGGGTCGGGGGGTACCAAGAGACCCAGTACTTC. Translated, it gives CASSQGGVGGYQETQYF.

The chain combines TRBV5-4 with TRBJ2-3; TRBD2 aligns across 9 bases. Germline values: CDR1 SGHNT, CDR2 YYREEE (reference sequence). This CDR3 is built from 15 residues. J gave up 3 bases and V 3 bases, and 5 bases lay outside the gene matches. Here the CDR3 DNA reads TGTGCCAGCAGCTCGACAAGCGGGAGGACAGATACGCAGTATTTT. This encodes CASSSTSGRTDTQYF.

The chain has TRBV2 and TRBJ2-7; D uncertain. The ends were cut back, 9 bases at V and 3 bases at J, with 9 bases in the middle. Per the germline V gene, CDR1 is SNHLY and CDR2 is FYNNEI. The CDR3 spans 11 residues. CDR3 coding DNA: TGTGCCAGTGGGCGACACTACGAGCAGTACTTC. This codes for CASGRHYEQYF.

This chain links TRBV25-1 with TRBJ1-1, with 8 bases matching TRBD1. CDR3 size: 15 residues. After removal of 7 bases from V and 1 base from J, the junction contained 8 bases not matched to a gene. Germline values: CDR1 MGHDK, CDR2 SYGVNS. CDR3 nucleotide sequence: TGTGCCAGCAATAACAGGGGGGCCGAGAACACTGAAGCTTTCTTT. Its translation is CASNNRGAENTEAFF.

The V call is TRBV9, the J call TRBJ1-3; the D gene is possibly TRBD1 (5 bases). V was pared by 3 bases and J by 4 bases, with 11 bases between. The germline gives CDR1 SGDLS, CDR2 YYNGEE. The CDR3 length is 14 residues. CDR3 protein: CASSGTGFGNTIYF. CDR3 sequence (DNA): TGTGCCAGCAGCGGTACAGGCTTCGGAAACACCATATATTTT.

The gene calls are TRBV27 and TRBJ2-3; 11 bases align to TRBD2. CDR3 length equals 17 residues. CDR1 is MNHEY, CDR2 SMNVEV, per germline (reference sequence). With 7 bases clipped from V and 6 bases from J, the junction kept 15 bases outside the gene matches. The CDR3 spells CASTILTSGRLGDTQYF. The CDR3 DNA reads TGTGCCAGCACCATACTTACTAGCGGGAGACTGGGGGATACGCAGTATTTT.

The genes are TRBV2 and TRBJ1-1, with 11 bases fitting TRBD1. CDR1 and CDR2 from the germline V gene are SNHLY and FYNNEI. The CDR3 is 14 residues long. Germline trimming cut 4 bases from V and 6 bases from J; bases unmatched to any gene: 4. The CDR3 loop is CASSGGQGGAEAFF. CDR3 nucleotides: TGTGCCAGCAGTGGGGGACAGGGGGGGGCTGAAGCTTTCTTT.

The chain has TRBV9 and TRBJ1-1, with D tentatively TRBD1 (6 bases). The length of the CDR3 is 16 residues. Germline loops: CDR1 SGDLS, CDR2 YYNGEE. V lost 2 bases to trimming and J lost 3 bases, with 17 bases between them. CDR3 amino acids: CASSVAGTMGYTEAFF. For the CDR3, the DNA is TGTGCCAGCAGCGTGGCCGGGACAATGGGCTACACTGAAGCTTTCTTT.

The genes are TRBV7-9 and TRBJ1-4, with 9 bases fitting TRBD1. The length of the CDR3 is 19 residues. J lost 3 bases, V lost 6 bases, and 17 bases had no gene match. The germline V gene has CDR1 SEHNR and CDR2 FQNEAQ (reference sequence). This CDR3 is CASRPTGGTGMVANEKLFF. CDR3 DNA sequence: TGTGCCAGCAGGCCAACGGGGGGGACAGGGATGGTGGCTAATGAAAAACTGTTTTTT. Using reference TRBV7-9 and TRBJ1-4 for the parts outside the CDR3, the full variable domain is DTGVSQNPRHKITKRGQNVTFRCDPISEHNRLYWYRQTLGQGPEFLTYFQNEAQLEKSRLLSDRFSAERPKGSFSTLEIQRTEQGDSAMYLCASRPTGGTGMVANEKLFFGSGTQLSVL.

V and J are TRBV6-5 and TRBJ1-5; D ambiguous. This CDR3 is 13 amino acids long. V dropped 0 bases and J dropped 7 bases, with 7 bases sitting between them. Per germline, CDR1 MNHEY and CDR2 SVGAGI. CDR3 protein: CASSYSRSQPQHF. In nucleotides, the CDR3 is TGTGCCAGCAGTTACTCAAGGAGCCAGCCCCAGCATTTT.

The CDR3 region has the DNA TGTGCCAGCACCCTGGGAGGGACAAGGCAAGAGACCCAGTACTTC. Its translation: CASTLGGTRQETQYF. The chain has TRBV6-1 and TRBJ2-5; possible D gene TRBD2, 7 bases. In germline, CDR1 is MNHNS, CDR2 SASEGT. The CDR3 is 15 amino acids. The ends were cut back, 7 bases at V and 2 bases at J, with 17 bases in the middle.

The chain recombines TRBV19 with TRBJ2-7, with 9 positions matching TRBD2. V gave up 5 bases and J gave up 6 bases; unmatched junction bases: 11. This CDR3 has 15 residues. The germline V gene encodes CDR1 LNHDA and CDR2 SQIVND (reference sequence). DNA of the CDR3: TGTGCCAGTAGTGGGGGGTTAGGACTAGCGCCCGAGCAGTACTTC. It is translated as CASSGGLGLAPEQYF. Based on the CDR3 plus reference TRBV19 and TRBJ2-7, the full variable domain is DGGITQSPKYLFRKEGQNVTLSCEQNLNHDAMYWYRQDPGQGLRLIYYSQIVNDFQKGDIAEGYSVSREKKESFPLTVTSAQKNPTAFYLCASSGGLGLAPEQYFGPGTRLTVT.

The rearrangement uses TRBV6-1 and TRBJ1-2; TRBD1 matches at 7 bases. V lost 3 bases to trimming and J lost 8 bases; unmatched junction nucleotides: 18. CDR1 MNHNS and CDR2 SASEGT come from the germline V gene. CDR3 length: 17 residues. The CDR3 DNA reads as TGTGCCAGCAGTGAGCTCGAACAGGGGCCGCCGAGGGAGGGCTACACCTTC. This encodes CASSELEQGPPREGYTF.

The V gene is TRBV28, the J gene TRBJ2-1; 9 bases are a match to TRBD1. V was pared by 8 bases and J by 3 bases, with 8 bases of the junction left unmatched. This CDR3 is 15 amino acids long. The germline V gene encodes CDR1 MDHEN and CDR2 SYDVKM. The CDR3 sequence: CASGPGDRVYNEQFF. DNA for the CDR3: TGTGCCAGCGGCCCGGGGGACAGGGTCTACAATGAGCAGTTCTTC.

The chain carries TRBV13 and TRBJ2-1, with D possibly being TRBD1 (6 bases). Germline V gives CDR1 PRHDT, CDR2 FYEKMQ (reference sequence). V lost 0 bases and J lost 3, with 36 bases in between. The CDR3 is 24 amino acids. CDR3 in amino acids: CASSLGPGQEEGIRTSTYYNEQFF. The CDR3 nucleotides are TGTGCCAGCAGCTTAGGCCCGGGACAAGAAGAAGGGATCCGAACCTCTACCTACTACAATGAGCAGTTCTTC.

The chain is built from TRBV27 and TRBJ1-5, with 8 bases fitting TRBD1. This CDR3 is 14 amino acids long. J gave up 7 bases and V 3 bases, and 5 bases lay outside the gene matches. Germline CDR1 MNHEY, CDR2 SMNVEV (reference sequence). CDR3 nucleotides: TGTGCCAGCAGTTTGGGGCAGGGGGCCCAGCCCCAGCATTTT. It translates to CASSLGQGAQPQHF.

The V and J genes are TRBV6-5 and TRBJ2-4; D gene unclear. The ends were cut back, 4 bases at V and 6 bases at J, with 13 bases in the middle. The CDR3 extends over 14 amino acids. CDR1 is MNHEY, CDR2 SVGAGI, per germline. For the CDR3, the DNA is TGTGCCAGCAGTTCCGAGGAGATGAGAAACATTCAGTACTTC. It is translated as CASSSEEMRNIQYF.